A single sample gave rise to the 21 T cell receptor beta chains below, sequenced in a study of control samples from healthy donors and cancer patients. Profiling relied on immunoSEQ multiplex PCR, and the TCRdb table lists in-frame clones only, not all of them. The sample totals roughly 190,000 clones. Sequenced material: blood. The source of these receptors is a woman in her twenties or thirties in good health.

The chain couples TRBV6-5 to TRBJ1-3; TRBD1 matches at 10 bases. V lost 0 bases, J lost 9 bases, and 8 bases stayed unmatched. The germline V gene has CDR1 MNHEY and CDR2 SVGAGI. The length of the CDR3 is 16 residues. CDR3 bases: TGTGCCAGCAGTTACTCCCGACAGGGGGCTGTGGGCACCATATATTTT. It specifies CASSYSRQGAVGTIYF.

The V gene is TRBV5-1, the J gene TRBJ2-1; D is perhaps TRBD1 (7 bases). Trimming took off 4 bases at V and 3 bases at J, with 14 bases between the two ends. The CDR3 has 15 amino acids. The germline CDR1 and CDR2 sequences are SGHRS and YFSETQ. The DNA of the CDR3 is TGCGCCAGCAGCACCCGACAGGGAGGCTACAATGAGCAGTTCTTC. This translates into CASSTRQGGYNEQFF.

V and J are TRBV11-2 and TRBJ2-7, with TRBD2 identical over 8 bases. The CDR3 consists of 16 residues. V shed 7 bases and J 1 base; nucleotides not matched to a gene: 12. Germline assignment: CDR1 SGHAT and CDR2 FQNNGV. Written as DNA, the CDR3 is TGTGCCAGCATCGAGTTGATAGCGGGGTGGTCCTACGAGCAGTACTTC. Translation gives CASIELIAGWSYEQYF. Full variable domain (outside the CDR3, taken from reference TRBV11-2 and TRBJ2-7): EAGVAQSPRYKIIEKRQSVAFWCNPISGHATLYWYQQILGQGPKLLIQFQNNGVVDDSQLPKDRFSAERLKGVDSTLKIQPAKLEDSAVYLCASIELIAGWSYEQYFGPGTRLTVT.

The chain carries TRBV28 and TRBJ1-5, with 10 bases that match TRBD1. Unmatched junction bases numbered 7, after V lost 5 bases and J lost 6 bases. Germline V gene lookup returns CDR1 MDHEN and CDR2 SYDVKM. The CDR3 length is 15 residues. This CDR3 is CASSAGQGELQPQHF. DNA of the CDR3: TGTGCCAGCAGTGCTGGACAGGGGGAACTTCAGCCCCAGCATTTT.

The rearrangement links TRBV19 to TRBJ1-3, with D maybe TRBD1 (5 bases). V was shortened by 7 bases and J by 0 bases, with 10 bases between the two germline ends. This CDR3 has 14 residues. Germline V gene lookup returns CDR1 LNHDA and CDR2 SQIVND (reference sequence). The CDR3, as DNA: TGTGCCAGTACTCAACAGGTCTCTGGAAACACCATATATTTT. It codes for CASTQQVSGNTIYF.

This chain joins TRBV7-2 and TRBJ2-7; D is uncertain. The CDR3 is made up of 13 amino acids. Trimming stripped 1 base from V and 2 bases from J, with 6 bases between. Germline V gene data show CDR1 as SGHTA and CDR2 as FQGNSA. Here the CDR3 DNA reads TGTGCCAGCAGCTTAGACAGCCCCTACGAGCAGTACTTC. Amino acid sequence: CASSLDSPYEQYF.

This chain uses TRBV3-1 (or the pseudogene TRBV3-2) with TRBJ1-1, with D unresolved. This CDR3 comprises 14 residues. Between the trimmed V and J ends, which lost 0 bases and 5 bases, there was a span of 10 bases. Germline V lookup: CDR1 LGHDT, CDR2 YNNKEL (reference sequence). CDR3 region: CASSQERGHTEAFF. The DNA of the CDR3 is TGTGCCAGCAGCCAAGAACGGGGTCATACTGAAGCTTTCTTT.

The CDR3, as DNA: TGTGCCAGCAGTGAGTGGTTCCGTCACAGGTCCTCCTACAATGAGCAGTTCTTC. Encoded protein: CASSEWFRHRSSYNEQFF. The J gene is TRBJ2-1, the V gene TRBV6-4, with a weak D call TRBD1 (5 bases). The CDR3 is made up of 18 amino acids. CDR1 is MRHNA, CDR2 SNTAGT, per germline. V lost 3 bases to trimming and J lost 0 bases, with 18 bases between them.

The V call is TRBV11-1, the J call TRBJ2-7; unclear D gene. Trimming took off 8 bases at V and 3 bases at J, with 14 bases between the two ends. This CDR3 comprises 13 residues. Germline values: CDR1 SGHAT, CDR2 FQDESV (reference sequence). CDR3 sequence: CASGPGGSYEQYF. Here the CDR3 DNA reads TGTGCCAGCGGGCCCGGCGGTAGCTACGAGCAGTACTTC.

The chain combines TRBV11-3 with TRBJ2-3; 11 positions agree with TRBD1. The CDR3 runs to 14 residues. V was clipped by 5 bases and J by 5 bases; unmatched bases: 3. Germline values: CDR1 SGHNT, CDR2 YENEEA. CDR3 amino acids: CASSPGTGGDTQYF. For the CDR3, the DNA is TGTGCCAGCAGCCCTGGGACAGGGGGAGATACGCAGTATTTT.

This rearrangement joins TRBV18 to TRBJ2-7; the D is unclear. Germline CDR1 reads KGHSH; CDR2 reads LQKENI. CDR3 size: 11 residues. Trimming left V 8 bases short and J 3 bases short, with 8 bases between. The CDR3 loop reads CASGGLYEQYF. For the CDR3, the DNA is TGTGCCAGCGGTGGCCTCTACGAGCAGTACTTC. Full variable domain (remainder filled in from reference TRBV18 and TRBJ2-7): NAGVMQNPRHLVRRRGQEARLRCSPMKGHSHVYWYRQLPEEGLKFMVYLQKENIIDESGMPKERFSAEFPKEGPSILRIQQVVRGDSAAYFCASGGLYEQYFGPGTRLTVT.

V and J are TRBV5-1 and TRBJ2-5, with TRBD2 matching 7 bases. The CDR3 contains 16 residues. In germline, CDR1 is SGHRS, CDR2 YFSETQ. Germline trimming cut 5 bases from V and 1 base from J; bases unmatched to any gene: 11. The chain's CDR3 is CASSPGASGLQETQYF. CDR3 nucleotide sequence: TGCGCCAGCAGTCCTGGTGCTAGCGGCCTCCAAGAGACCCAGTACTTC. The full variable domain, in which reference TRBV5-1 and TRBJ2-5 provide the parts outside the CDR3, is KAGVTQTPRYLIKTRGQQVTLSCSPISGHRSVSWYQQTPGQGLQFLFEYFSETQRNKGNFPGRFSGRQFSNSRSEMNVSTLELGDSALYLCASSPGASGLQETQYFGPGTRLLVL.

J is TRBJ2-5 and V is TRBV9; 10 bases fit TRBD1. The germline V gene has CDR1 SGDLS and CDR2 YYNGEE. The CDR3 has 15 residues. Trimming at V came to 0 bases and at J to 6 bases, leaving 5 bases not matched to a gene. The CDR3 sequence: CASSVEGQGMKTQYF. Written as DNA, the CDR3 is TGTGCCAGCAGCGTAGAGGGACAGGGGATGAAGACCCAGTACTTC.

The CDR3 loop is CASSQDQSRGDYGYTF. DNA of the CDR3: TGTGCCAGCAGCCAAGATCAATCCAGGGGCGACTATGGCTACACCTTC. The chain has TRBV4-2 and TRBJ1-2; tentative D call: TRBD1 (6 bases). The germline V gene has CDR1 LGHNA and CDR2 YNFKEQ. This CDR3 is built from 16 residues. Trimming removed 0 bases from V and 3 bases from J, with 14 bases in between.

The chain links TRBV27 to TRBJ2-1, with D maybe TRBD2 (5 bases). CDR1 is MNHEY and CDR2 is SMNVEV in the germline V gene (reference sequence). The ends were cut back, 6 bases at V and 0 bases at J, with 12 bases in the middle. The CDR3 sequence is 15 residues long. The CDR3 here is CASRTRTFSYNEQFF. The CDR3 DNA is TGTGCCAGCAGGACCCGGACTTTCTCCTACAATGAGCAGTTCTTC.

V and J are TRBV5-1 and TRBJ2-3, with 9 nucleotides matching TRBD1. The CDR3 is made up of 19 amino acids. The germline V gene has CDR1 SGHRS and CDR2 YFSETQ. V lost 5 bases and J lost 6; bases outside the gene matches: 22. CDR3 nucleotides: TGCGCCAGCAGTATACCGGACAGGGGAGATTATGGCACAGGGGATACGCAGTATTTT. This codes for CASSIPDRGDYGTGDTQYF.

This chain links TRBV19 with TRBJ1-5; 9 bases line up with TRBD1. Germline assignment: CDR1 LNHDA and CDR2 SQIVND (reference sequence). The CDR3 runs to 16 residues. V lost 6 bases, J lost 2 bases, and 8 bases stayed unmatched. CDR3 in DNA: TGTGCCAGTAGCACAGGGGGCGGATTGGGCAATCAGCCCCAGCATTTT. Its translation: CASSTGGGLGNQPQHF.

The CDR3 DNA reads TGTGCCAGCAGTTTAATGGCAGGGCACCACGAGCAGTACTTC. It yields the protein CASSLMAGHHEQYF. The gene calls are TRBV28 and TRBJ2-7; tentative D call: TRBD1 (5 bases). Per the germline V gene, CDR1 is MDHEN and CDR2 is SYDVKM. With 2 bases removed from V and 5 bases from J, the gap between germline ends came to 13 bases. The CDR3 totals 14 residues. The full variable domain, in which reference TRBV28 and TRBJ2-7 provide the parts outside the CDR3, is DVKVTQSSRYLVKRTGEKVFLECVQDMDHENMFWYRQDPGLGLRLIYFSYDVKMKEKGDIPEGYSVSREKKERFSLILESASTNQTSMYLCASSLMAGHHEQYFGPGTRLTVT.

The J gene is TRBJ2-2, the V gene TRBV7-2; D is unclear. The ends were cut back, 5 bases at V and 0 bases at J, with 10 bases in the middle. The CDR3 is made up of 15 amino acids. Germline V lookup: CDR1 SGHTA, CDR2 FQGNSA. This CDR3 reads CASSPRGTNTGELFF. The CDR3 region has the DNA TGTGCCAGCAGCCCCAGAGGCACGAACACCGGGGAGCTGTTTTTT.

CDR3 amino acids: CAVSDNKVLSRGYTF. CDR3 sequence (DNA): TGTGCCGTCAGTGACAATAAAGTTCTAAGCCGTGGCTACACCTTC. This chain connects TRBV6-1 to TRBJ1-2; D gene ambiguous. CDR1 and CDR2 (germline): MNHNS, SASEGT. The CDR3 spans 15 residues. V dropped 11 bases and J dropped 7 bases, with 26 bases sitting between them.

Written as DNA, the CDR3 is TGTGCCAGAGGCGGAACAAGGAACACTGAAGCTTTCTTT. It translates to CARGGTRNTEAFF. The V call is TRBV21-1, the J call TRBJ1-1. TRBV21-1 is a documented pseudogene. The length of the CDR3 is 13 residues.